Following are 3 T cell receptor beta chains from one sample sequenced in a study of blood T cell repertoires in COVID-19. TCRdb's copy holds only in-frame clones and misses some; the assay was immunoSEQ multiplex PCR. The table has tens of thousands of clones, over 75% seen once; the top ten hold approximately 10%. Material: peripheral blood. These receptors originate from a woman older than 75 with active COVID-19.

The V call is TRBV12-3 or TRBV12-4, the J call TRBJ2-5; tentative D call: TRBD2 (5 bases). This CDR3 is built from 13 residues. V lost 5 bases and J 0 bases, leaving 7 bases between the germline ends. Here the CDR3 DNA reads TGTGCCAGCAGTACGGGAAACCAAGAGACCCAGTACTTC. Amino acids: CASSTGNQETQYF.

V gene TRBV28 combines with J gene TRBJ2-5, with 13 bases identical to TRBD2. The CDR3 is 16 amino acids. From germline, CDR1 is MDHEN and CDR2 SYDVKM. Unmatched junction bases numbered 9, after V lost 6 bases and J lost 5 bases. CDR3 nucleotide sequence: TGTGCCAGCAGGGGACTAGCGGGAATCGGTACCGAGACCCAGTACTTC. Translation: CASRGLAGIGTETQYF.

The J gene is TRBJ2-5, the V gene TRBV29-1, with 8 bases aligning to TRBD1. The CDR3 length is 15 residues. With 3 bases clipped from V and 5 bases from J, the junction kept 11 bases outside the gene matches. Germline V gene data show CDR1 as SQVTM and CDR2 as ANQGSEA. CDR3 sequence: CSVEGRSTGDETQYF. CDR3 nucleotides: TGCAGCGTTGAGGGGCGTTCGACAGGGGACGAGACCCAGTACTTC.